The 9 T cell receptor beta chains below all came from one sample that was sequenced in a study of T cell responses to AZD1222 COVID-19 vaccine. Method: immunoSEQ multiplex PCR; TCRdb's copy keeps in-frame clones and lacks some. The data contain 68,000 or so clones, over 60% of them singletons. Sequencing was performed on peripheral blood, taken on day 0 of AZD1222 vaccination. The receptors shown here come from an adult in good health.

This sequence joins TRBV28 and TRBJ2-1; possible D gene TRBD2, 5 bases. The germline V and J ends were trimmed by 6 bases and 0 bases, with 15 bases remaining between them. The length of the CDR3 is 16 residues. Germline assignment: CDR1 MDHEN and CDR2 SYDVKM. DNA of the CDR3: TGTGCCAGCAGGACCTGGACGGGGAGCTCCTACAATGAGCAGTTCTTC. Translating it yields CASRTWTGSSYNEQFF. Filled out from reference TRBV28 and TRBJ2-1, the complete variable domain reads DVKVTQSSRYLVKRTGEKVFLECVQDMDHENMFWYRQDPGLGLRLIYFSYDVKMKEKGDIPEGYSVSREKKERFSLILESASTNQTSMYLCASRTWTGSSYNEQFFGPGTRLTVL.

This sequence joins TRBV29-1 and TRBJ1-1; D possibly corresponds to TRBD1 (5 bases). V was trimmed by 3 bases and J by 1 base, leaving 15 bases between them. This CDR3 region has 15 residues. Germline V gene lookup returns CDR1 SQVTM and CDR2 ANQGSEA. The CDR3: CSVEGVGGKNTEAFF. The DNA for the CDR3 is TGCAGCGTTGAGGGGGTCGGGGGAAAGAACACTGAAGCTTTCTTT. The whole variable domain, filled in from reference TRBV29-1 and TRBJ1-1, reads SAVISQKPSRDICQRGTSLTIQCQVDSQVTMMFWYRQQPGQSLTLIATANQGSEATYESGFVIDKFPISRPNLTFSTLTVSNMSPEDSSIYLCSVEGVGGKNTEAFFGQGTRLTVV.

The J gene is TRBJ1-1, the V gene TRBV30, with TRBD1 as a possible D gene (5 bases). V was pared by 1 base and J by 4 bases, with 13 bases between. The germline gives CDR1 GTSNPN, CDR2 SVGIG (reference sequence). The CDR3 extends over 14 amino acids. The CDR3 reads CAWSGQGSVTEAFF. The CDR3, as DNA: TGTGCCTGGAGTGGGCAGGGATCCGTCACTGAAGCTTTCTTT.

This chain uses TRBV7-8 with TRBJ2-2; 7 bases map to TRBD2. Trimming took 2 bases from V and 6 from J; bases not matched to a gene: 9. The germline V gene has CDR1 SGHVS and CDR2 FQNEAQ. The CDR3 length is 16 residues. This CDR3 is CASSLLAAYGSGELFF. As DNA, the CDR3 is TGTGCCAGCAGCTTACTAGCGGCCTATGGGTCCGGGGAGCTGTTTTTT.

The sample holds one count of this clone. The chain is built from TRBV29-1 and TRBJ2-7; D is undetermined. The CDR3 is 12 residues long. Trimming took off 3 bases at V and 3 bases at J, with 9 bases between the two ends. Germline CDR1 SQVTM, CDR2 ANQGSEA. The chain's CDR3 is CSVDGDNYEQYF. The CDR3 bases are TGCAGCGTTGATGGGGATAACTACGAGCAGTACTTC.

The CDR3 protein is CASSLMSGYTF. The CDR3 nucleotides read TGTGCCAGCAGCTTAATGAGTGGCTACACCTTC. The chain employs TRBV9 and TRBJ1-2; no firm D call. The CDR3 contains 11 residues. Germline V gene sequence: CDR1 SGDLS, CDR2 YYNGEE. Trimming shortened V by 4 bases and J by 7 bases, and 8 bases separated the two germline ends. Full variable domain (rest looked up from reference TRBV9 and TRBJ1-2): DSGVTQTPKHLITATGQRVTLRCSPRSGDLSVYWYQQSLDQGLQFLIQYYNGEERAKGNILERFSAQQFPDLHSELNLSSLELGDSALYFCASSLMSGYTFGSGTRLTVV.

The chain links TRBV12-5 to TRBJ1-1; possible D gene TRBD1, 5 bases. There are 11 residues in the CDR3. V was clipped by 5 bases and J by 11 bases, with 12 bases between them. Germline V CDR1 and CDR2: LGHNT, FRNRAP. CDR3 sequence reads: CASGLWGVAFF. The CDR3 DNA is TGTGCTAGTGGTCTCTGGGGCGTCGCTTTCTTT.

This chain joins TRBV6-5 and TRBJ1-3; no reliable D call. The CDR3 consists of 13 residues. CDR1 and CDR2 (germline): MNHEY, SVGAGI. Trimming took 2 bases from V and 5 from J, leaving 7 bases between them. DNA for the CDR3: TGTGCCAGCAGTTACGGCCCGAGAAACACCATATATTTT. Translating it yields CASSYGPRNTIYF.

The V and J genes are TRBV27 and TRBJ2-5; TRBD2 agrees at 14 bases. J gave up 2 bases and V 5 bases, and 10 bases lay outside the gene matches. The CDR3 contains 18 residues. Germline CDR1 and CDR2: MNHEY and SMNVEV (reference sequence). The DNA for the CDR3 is TGTGCCAGCAGTCCCTTGACTAGCGGGGGGGCGGGGCAAGAGACCCAGTACTTC. Encoded protein: CASSPLTSGGAGQETQYF.